This TCR beta chain was retrieved from a study of blood T cell repertoires in COVID-19. This CDR3 is 15 amino acids long. V dropped 4 bases and J dropped 4 bases, with 16 bases sitting between them. Germline assignment: CDR1 LGHDT and CDR2 YNNKEL (reference sequence). Clones were read by immunoSEQ multiplex PCR, and TCRdb kept only the in-frame ones, dropping some. The sample has about 100,000 clones, 85% to 90% seen once. The sequenced material came from peripheral blood. The TCR originated in a human donor in a cohort sampled during active COVID-19. The chain employs TRBV3-1 (or the pseudogene TRBV3-2) and TRBJ1-2; tentatively, D is TRBD1 (6 bases). The CDR3 spells CASSPRGGAGYGYTF. The CDR3 region has the DNA TGTGCCAGCAGCCCCAGGGGAGGGGCCGGCTATGGCTACACCTTC.